One T cell receptor (beta chain) is described in this entry. V shed 3 bases and J 4 bases; nucleotides not matched to a gene: 3. Per the germline V gene, CDR1 is SGHTA and CDR2 is FQGTGA. The CDR3 runs 17 residues. The sample is drawn from a study of blood T cell repertoires in COVID-19. Study details: Researchers got acute and convalescent COVID-19 samples from the United States, Italy and Spain. T cells, B-cell-depleted T cells, or PBMCs supplied cDNA or gDNA.

In the original processing: Amplification with reference gene primers provided the estimates of nucleated cell counts. The data were produced by immunoSEQ multiplex PCR, yet TCRdb's version contains in-frame clones alone and is incomplete. The V and J calls and clone size are taken from that table; D and trimming were inferred from the DNA. This sample has roughly 120,000 clones, with 70% to 90% found just once. The receptor was isolated from a woman in her sixties or seventies who had recovered from COVID-19. The chain uses TRBV7-3 and TRBJ2-6; 13 bases map to TRBD2. Sample: peripheral blood. DNA for the CDR3: TGTGCCAGCAGCTTGGGACTAGCGGGAATAGGGGCCAACGTCCTGACTTTC. The encoded protein is CASSLGLAGIGANVLTF.